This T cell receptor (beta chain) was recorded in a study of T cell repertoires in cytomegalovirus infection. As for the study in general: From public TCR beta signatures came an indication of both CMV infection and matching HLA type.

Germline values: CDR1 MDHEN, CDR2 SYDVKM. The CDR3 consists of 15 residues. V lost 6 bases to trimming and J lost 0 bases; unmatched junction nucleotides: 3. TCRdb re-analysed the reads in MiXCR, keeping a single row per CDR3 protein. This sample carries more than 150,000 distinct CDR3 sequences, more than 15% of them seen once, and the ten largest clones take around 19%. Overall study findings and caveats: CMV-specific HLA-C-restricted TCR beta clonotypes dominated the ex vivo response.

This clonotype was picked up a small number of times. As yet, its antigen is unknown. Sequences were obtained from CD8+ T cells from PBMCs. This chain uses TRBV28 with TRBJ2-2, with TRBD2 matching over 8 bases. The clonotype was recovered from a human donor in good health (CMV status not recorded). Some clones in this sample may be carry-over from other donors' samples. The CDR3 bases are TGTGCCAGCAGCGGACTAGCAGCGAACACCGGGGAGCTGTTTTTT. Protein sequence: CASSGLAANTGELFF.